This note documents a single TCR beta chain sequence. Its specificity is unknown. This entry comes from a study of long-term antiretroviral therapy in people with HIV. The CDR3 extends over 15 amino acids. Germline V gene data show CDR1 as MNHEY and CDR2 as SMNVEV (reference sequence). V lost 3 bases to trimming and J lost 9 bases; unmatched junction nucleotides: 9. Study outcomes and limitations: Despite increasing after ART, diversity remained lower than that of transplant donor controls. HIV repertoires spanned narrower CDR3 length ranges than controls.

It was version v3.0 of the immunoSEQ assay that was run at survey level. Only in-frame clones appear in the TCRdb table, and some are missing; sequencing was by immunoSEQ multiplex PCR. Found here are 30,000 to 40,000 clones, 87% of them singletons; the top ten hold roughly 13%. Sequencing used unsorted PBMCs, obtained 1.1 years after starting antiretroviral therapy. This clonotype originated in a man in his late teens or twenties with HIV. The rearrangement joins TRBV27 to TRBJ2-1, with 9 bases matching TRBD2. The CDR3 reads CASSLQAGGRGEQFF. CDR3 DNA: TGTGCCAGCAGTTTGCAAGCGGGGGGTAGGGGTGAGCAGTTCTTC.